Here is one TCR beta chain with its context. The sample originates from a study of monozygotic twins with inflammatory bowel disease. Whole blood supplied total RNA, and T cells were not sorted. The germline CDR1 and CDR2 sequences are SGHRS and YFSETQ. The CDR3 is 15 residues long. Reprocessing the 5' RACE reads, TCRdb reports a single entry for every CDR3 protein and omits DNA. The data include 330,000 or so distinct CDR3 sequences; the top ten clones carry 2% to 2.5%. The sample consisted of blood. The chain combines TRBV5-1 with TRBJ1-5. The receptor's source is a human donor with ulcerative colitis or Crohn's disease, or a healthy co-twin of an affected twin (not recorded which). The CDR3 reads CASSFGEGGNQPQHF.